The clone carrying this TCR beta chain was counted a few times. The antigen remains unidentified. The source of the sample is a study of spatial heterogeneity in lung cancer. Documented time point: blood at routine non-recurrence follow-up after resection. TCRdb independently ran MiXCR on the 5' RACE reads; one entry per CDR3 protein. Of about 43,000 distinct CDR3 sequences in the sample, 20% to 25% are singletons; the top ten hold approximately 6.8%. Findings and limits, study-wide: Expanded tumor TCRs that were ubiquitous appeared in blood more at resection than follow-up.

The CDR3 has 13 residues. CDR1 is SNHLY and CDR2 is FYNNEI in the germline V gene. Germline trimming cut 4 bases from V and 6 bases from J; bases unmatched to any gene: 4. Specimen: PBMCs, collected at follow-up. The V call is TRBV2, the J call TRBJ2-7, with 9 bases that match TRBD1. This sequence originates from a female donor with early-stage non-small cell lung cancer. DNA for the CDR3: TGTGCCAGCAGTGCGACAGGGGGGTTCGAGCAGTACGTC. It specifies CASSATGGFEQYV.